Presented here are 14 T cell receptor beta chains from one specimen sequenced in a study of cytomegalovirus exposure and HLA in healthy donors. Primers included in the PCR were 60 Vbeta and 13 Jbeta primers. Repertoires were generated with immunoSEQ multiplex PCR, while TCRdb's copy carries only in-frame clones and drops some. Of about 140,000 clones in the sample, 75% were seen once. The sequenced sample was PBMCs. These receptors all stem from a man younger than 35 in good health and CMV-seropositive.

The chain joins TRBV18 to TRBJ2-2, with D perhaps TRBD2 (5 bases). The germline CDR1 and CDR2 sequences are KGHSH and LQKENI. The V and J ends lost 4 bases and 0 bases respectively, with 6 bases between them. This CDR3 has 14 residues. The CDR3 sequence: CASSQEANTGELFF. The CDR3 bases are TGTGCCAGCTCACAGGAGGCGAACACCGGGGAGCTGTTTTTT. The complete variable domain, with remaining parts taken from reference TRBV18 and TRBJ2-2, reads NAGVMQNPRHLVRRRGQEARLRCSPMKGHSHVYWYRQLPEEGLKFMVYLQKENIIDESGMPKERFSAEFPKEGPSILRIQQVVRGDSAAYFCASSQEANTGELFFGEGSRLTVL.

V and J are TRBV6-5 and TRBJ1-5, with D maybe TRBD1 (6 bases). The CDR3 totals 13 residues. CDR1 is MNHEY, CDR2 SVGAGI, per germline. The V and J ends lost 6 bases and 5 bases respectively, with 11 bases between them. The CDR3 region is CASREQGHQPQHF. CDR3 nucleotides: TGTGCCAGCAGAGAACAGGGTCATCAGCCCCAGCATTTT.

The count of this clone is one. Mismatch with germline at one junction end may stem from a read error. V gene TRBV2 combines with J gene TRBJ2-7; D unresolved. Germline loops: CDR1 SNHLY, CDR2 FYNNEI. This CDR3 region has 12 residues. Written as DNA, the CDR3 is TGTGCCAGCAGTGAAAGAATTTACGAGCTGTACTTC. It specifies CASSERIYELYF.

This clone occurred a few times. The chain employs TRBV7-9 and TRBJ1-1; D is uncertain. Trimming left V 5 bases short and J 6 bases short, with 7 bases between. Germline-derived CDR1 and CDR2 are SEHNR and FQNEAQ (reference sequence). There are 11 residues in the CDR3. CDR3 bases: TGTGCCAGCAGCCCGGAGCCTGAAGCTTTCTTT. Translation: CASSPEPEAFF.

As to this clone: The germline gene is not matched at one end of the junction; a read error may be the cause. CDR3 protein: CASSMGRNSNQPQHF. The DNA of the CDR3 is TGTGCCAGTAGTATGGGTAGAAATAGCAACCAGCCCCAGCATTTT. The chain employs TRBV19 and TRBJ1-5; D is uncertain. The CDR3 extends over 15 amino acids. Germline V gene sequence: CDR1 LNHDA, CDR2 SQIVND (reference sequence).

The CDR3, as DNA: TGTGCCAGCAGCCAAGATCCCGGACAGGCCGGGCAGCCCCAGCATTTT. Translating gives CASSQDPGQAGQPQHF. The chain couples TRBV4-2 to TRBJ1-5; 7 bases agree with TRBD1. The germline V gene encodes CDR1 LGHNA and CDR2 YNFKEQ. V trimming: 0 bases; J trimming: 7 bases; junction bases outside the gene matches: 9. The CDR3 is 16 amino acids.

The rearrangement uses TRBV2 and TRBJ1-1; 7 nucleotides line up with TRBD1. CDR1 SNHLY and CDR2 FYNNEI come from the germline V gene. The J segment lost 4 bases and the V segment lost 6 bases, leaving 5 bases of the junction unmatched. This CDR3 is 13 amino acids long. The CDR3 is CASREDRTTEAFF. As DNA, the CDR3 is TGTGCCAGCAGAGAGGACAGGACCACTGAAGCTTTCTTT.

The chain is built from TRBV5-5 and TRBJ2-7; 7 bases line up with TRBD2. V gave up 0 bases and J gave up 2 bases; unmatched junction bases: 5. CDR1 is SGHKS, CDR2 YYEKEE, per germline (reference sequence). This CDR3 has 15 residues. Here the CDR3 DNA reads TGTGCCAGCAGCTTGGGGCCTAGCGGAACCTACGAGCAGTACTTC. This codes for CASSLGPSGTYEQYF.

This clone is a singleton in its sample. J is TRBJ1-1 and V is TRBV6-6; the D is unclear. CDR1 and CDR2 (germline): MNHNY, SVGAGI (reference sequence). The CDR3 consists of 12 residues. V was pared by 4 bases and J by 7 bases, with 10 bases between. The CDR3 DNA sequence: TGTGCCAGCAGTTTCGACACCCTTGAAGCTTTCTTT. This gives the protein CASSFDTLEAFF.

The chain recombines TRBV4-1 with TRBJ2-1; the D gene is possibly TRBD2 (6 bases). Germline loops: CDR1 MGHRA, CDR2 YSYEKL. This CDR3 region has 15 residues. The V and J ends lost 4 bases and 8 bases respectively, with 18 bases between them. In DNA, the CDR3 is TGCGCCAGCAGCCCAGCCTCGGGAGCGATGTATGAGCAGTTCTTC. Protein product: CASSPASGAMYEQFF.

The CDR3 bases are TGTGCCAGCAGTTCGGGACTTCACAATGAGCAGTTCTTC. Its protein product is CASSSGLHNEQFF. The J gene is TRBJ2-1, the V gene TRBV27; possibly TRBD2 for D (6 bases). Germline V gene data show CDR1 as MNHEY and CDR2 as SMNVEV (reference sequence). V lost 4 bases and J 5 bases, leaving 9 bases between the germline ends. The CDR3 is made up of 13 amino acids.

This rearrangement joins TRBV4-1 to TRBJ1-2; 9 bases agree with TRBD1. The J segment lost 7 bases and the V segment lost 4 bases, leaving 7 bases of the junction unmatched. The CDR3 sequence is 14 residues long. Germline lookup yields CDR1 MGHRA and CDR2 YSYEKL. CDR3 in amino acids: CASSLGQGPGGYTF. CDR3 bases: TGCGCCAGCAGCCTCGGACAGGGGCCGGGTGGCTACACCTTC.

The chain uses TRBV18 and TRBJ1-5; no firm D call. The CDR3 loop spans 14 amino acids. V gave up 3 bases and J gave up 5 bases, with 11 bases separating them. Looked up from germline, CDR1 is KGHSH and CDR2 is LQKENI. In DNA, the CDR3 is TGTGCCAGCTCACCCGGGAGGAACGATCAGCCCCAGCATTTT. This codes for CASSPGRNDQPQHF.

The chain recombines TRBV11-2 with TRBJ2-1, with TRBD1 matching over 9 bases. The V gene end was trimmed by 6 bases and the J gene end by 5 bases; junction bases not matched to a gene: 8. Germline CDR1 and CDR2: SGHAT and FQNNGV. CDR3 length: 15 amino acids. CDR3 protein: CASSRGDRVDNEQFF. CDR3 DNA: TGTGCCAGCAGTAGGGGGGACAGGGTTGACAATGAGCAGTTCTTC.